One sample yielded the 26 T cell receptor beta chains listed below, sequenced in a study of vaccination effects on CD4 cells after COVID-19. The protocol was immunoSEQ multiplex PCR, while the TCRdb copy is restricted to in-frame clones and leaves out a portion. The repertoire holds 50,000 to 60,000 clones, with around 67% as singletons. Expansion with viral peptide pools was applied to antigen-specific CD4+ T cells by the ViraFEST assay prior to sequencing. After less than twelve days in culture, the CD4+ T cells were isolated. According to the study, vaccine recipients showed no prior SARS-CoV-2 infection and negative nucleocapsid antibodies. Their antigen targets remain unknown. Sequences were derived from CD4+ T cells from PBMCs cultured with SARS-CoV-2 spike peptides, sampled before COVID-19 vaccination. All receptors derive from a human donor who received a COVID-19 vaccine.

The count of this clone is one. In nucleotides, the CDR3 is TGTGCCAGCAGTTACTCTCGGGTTAGCACAGATACGCAGTATTTT. It is translated as CASSYSRVSTDTQYF. The rearrangement uses TRBV6-5 and TRBJ2-3; D gene unclear. V gave up 0 bases and J gave up 0 bases, with 7 bases separating them. CDR1 and CDR2 (germline): MNHEY, SVGAGI. This CDR3 is built from 15 residues.

There are a few counts of this clone. This rearrangement joins TRBV7-9 to TRBJ1-2; 7 nucleotides agree with TRBD1. V dropped 0 bases and J dropped 4; count of bases not matched to a gene: 8. Germline V gene lookup returns CDR1 SEHNR and CDR2 FQNEAQ (reference sequence). The CDR3 is 16 residues long. CDR3: CASSLAGTGVTYGYTF. CDR3 DNA: TGTGCCAGCAGCTTAGCGGGTACAGGGGTTACCTATGGCTACACCTTC.

The chain joins TRBV18 to TRBJ1-5; a weak D match, TRBD1 (6 bases). The CDR3 extends over 13 amino acids. The V end lost 3 bases, the J end lost 11 bases, and 14 bases lay between the germline ends. Per germline, CDR1 KGHSH and CDR2 LQKENI. Here the CDR3 DNA reads TGTGCCAGCTCACCTAATGAGGGGGAGACCCAGCATTTT. This encodes CASSPNEGETQHF.

DNA for the CDR3: TGTGCCAGCAGCTTGGTGGGATCTGGGGCCAACGTCCTGACTTTC. It specifies CASSLVGSGANVLTF. The chain combines TRBV5-6 with TRBJ2-6; D not certain. This CDR3 region has 15 residues. Germline V gives CDR1 SGHDT, CDR2 YYEEEE. The V gene lost 0 bases and the J gene lost 1 base, with 5 bases spanning the gap. The full variable domain, its missing parts supplied by reference TRBV5-6 and TRBJ2-6, is DAGVTQSPTHLIKTRGQQVTLRCSPKSGHDTVSWYQQALGQGPQFIFQYYEEEERQRGNFPDRFSGHQFPNYSSELNVNALLLGDSALYLCASSLVGSGANVLTFGAGSRLTVL.

The gene calls are TRBV7-9 and TRBJ2-7; no clear D gene. V lost 1 base to trimming and J lost 2 bases, with 3 bases between them. Germline assignment: CDR1 SEHNR and CDR2 FQNEAQ (reference sequence). This CDR3 is 12 amino acids long. For the CDR3, the DNA is TGTGCCAGCAGCTTAGGTGCCTACGAGCAGTACTTC. Its protein is CASSLGAYEQYF.

The chain couples TRBV13 to TRBJ1-2; perhaps TRBD1 as D (5 bases). The CDR3 is made up of 13 amino acids. CDR1 is PRHDT and CDR2 is FYEKMQ in the germline V gene (reference sequence). Trimming shortened V by 5 bases and J by 8 bases, and 15 bases separated the two germline ends. The CDR3 is CASSLTVGEGYTF. CDR3 nucleotides: TGTGCCAGCAGCCTGACAGTGGGTGAGGGCTACACCTTC. Together with reference TRBV13 and TRBJ1-2, the CDR3 gives the full variable domain: AAGVIQSPRHLIKEKRETATLKCYPIPRHDTVYWYQQGPGQDPQFLISFYEKMQSDKGSIPDRFSAQQFSDYHSELNMSSLELGDSALYFCASSLTVGEGYTFGSGTRLTVV.

In the case of this clone: Other DNA variants within this sample encode the same CDR3. This chain uses TRBV28 with TRBJ1-5; D unclear. This CDR3 has 13 residues. Germline V gene lookup returns CDR1 MDHEN and CDR2 SYDVKM. The V end was cut by 2 bases, the J end by 7 bases, with 9 bases between. In DNA form, the CDR3 reads TGTGCCAGCAGTTTAGAGGGTCAACAGCCCCAGCATTTT. Protein sequence: CASSLEGQQPQHF.

The CDR3 DNA follows: TGCGCCAGCAGCTTGGGAGGACAGGGAACCGAGCAGTACTTC. Translated: CASSLGGQGTEQYF. The chain couples TRBV5-1 to TRBJ2-7; 8 bases agree with TRBD1. Germline trimming cut 0 bases from V and 6 bases from J; bases unmatched to any gene: 5. Germline values: CDR1 SGHRS, CDR2 YFSETQ. The CDR3 consists of 14 residues.

The gene calls are TRBV11-2 and TRBJ1-2, with no clear D. The CDR3 is 13 amino acids. V gave up 0 bases and J gave up 8 bases, with 10 bases separating them. From germline, CDR1 is SGHAT and CDR2 FQNNGV. The CDR3 here is CASSLEASSGYTF. The DNA for the CDR3 is TGTGCCAGCAGCTTAGAGGCATCTTCGGGCTACACCTTC.

V and J are TRBV28 and TRBJ2-7; D gene ambiguous. The CDR3 totals 13 residues. The V gene lost 6 bases and the J gene lost 1 base, with 10 bases spanning the gap. Germline CDR1 reads MDHEN; CDR2 reads SYDVKM. CDR3 amino acids: CASRPSPSYEQYF. The CDR3 DNA is TGTGCCAGCAGACCATCCCCGTCCTACGAGCAGTACTTC.

Here the CDR3 DNA reads TGTGCCAGCTCACCACCGGACTTCTCGGGCAAAAACATTCAGTACTTC. It codes for CASSPPDFSGKNIQYF. The rearrangement uses TRBV18 and TRBJ2-4, with a tentative D call TRBD2 (5 bases). CDR3 length: 16 amino acids. The germline V and J ends were trimmed by 0 bases and 3 bases, with 12 bases remaining between them. CDR1 is KGHSH, CDR2 LQKENI, per germline. Variable domain in full (rest from reference TRBV18 and TRBJ2-4): NAGVMQNPRHLVRRRGQEARLRCSPMKGHSHVYWYRQLPEEGLKFMVYLQKENIIDESGMPKERFSAEFPKEGPSILRIQQVVRGDSAAYFCASSPPDFSGKNIQYFGAGTRLSVL.

The chain recombines TRBV6-4 with TRBJ2-5, with 8 bases that match TRBD1. The CDR3 loop spans 15 amino acids. Looked up from germline, CDR1 is MRHNA and CDR2 is SNTAGT. After removal of 3 bases from V and 5 bases from J, the junction contained 8 bases not matched to a gene. CDR3 nucleotide sequence: TGTGCCAGCAGTGAAAACAGGGGGTCGGGGGAGACCCAGTACTTC. Translated: CASSENRGSGETQYF.

The V gene is TRBV14, the J gene TRBJ1-1; D remains unclear. V was clipped by 0 bases and J by 7 bases, with 9 bases between them. The CDR3 contains 13 residues. The germline gives CDR1 SGHDN, CDR2 FVKESK. CDR3: CASSQETGSEAFF. In nucleotides, the CDR3 is TGTGCCAGCAGCCAAGAGACTGGAAGTGAAGCTTTCTTT.

This clone came up a few times. This chain links TRBV4-2 with TRBJ1-2; TRBD1 aligns across 10 bases. CDR1 and CDR2 from the germline V gene are LGHNA and YNFKEQ. V lost 5 bases and J lost 4; bases outside the gene matches: 7. This CDR3 has 15 amino acids. CDR3: CASSARQGAGYGYTF. Here the CDR3 DNA reads TGTGCCAGCAGCGCCCGACAGGGGGCCGGCTATGGCTACACCTTC.

The chain combines TRBV6-5 with TRBJ2-7; 10 bases map to TRBD1. With V trimmed by 3 bases and J by 4 bases, 3 bases remained unmatched. The CDR3 spans 14 residues. Germline V gene lookup returns CDR1 MNHEY and CDR2 SVGAGI. The CDR3 here is CASSYAGQGYEQYF. Written as DNA, the CDR3 is TGTGCCAGCAGTTATGCGGGACAGGGGTACGAGCAGTACTTC.

The chain carries TRBV3-1 (or the pseudogene TRBV3-2) and TRBJ2-5; 15 nucleotides match TRBD2. The J segment lost 1 base and the V segment lost 1 base, leaving 4 bases of the junction unmatched. Germline assignment: CDR1 LGHDT and CDR2 YNNKEL (reference sequence). CDR3 length equals 18 residues. CDR3 loop: CASSQVGTSGGRQETQYF. As DNA, the CDR3 is TGTGCCAGCAGCCAAGTCGGGACTAGCGGGGGGCGCCAAGAGACCCAGTACTTC.

V gene TRBV6-5 combines with J gene TRBJ1-1; possible D gene TRBD1, 5 bases. This CDR3 is 14 amino acids long. V was shortened by 6 bases and J by 4 bases, with 15 bases between the two germline ends. The germline V gene has CDR1 MNHEY and CDR2 SVGAGI. The CDR3, as DNA: TGTGCCAGCAGGAGACGGAGGGGCGGCACTGAAGCTTTCTTT. It translates to CASRRRRGGTEAFF.

CDR3 sequence: CASSGGWGSGNTIYF. In DNA, the CDR3 is TGTGCCAGCAGTGGGGGGTGGGGGAGTGGAAACACCATATATTTT. This chain uses TRBV28 with TRBJ1-3; D might be TRBD1 (5 bases). Germline CDR1 and CDR2: MDHEN and SYDVKM. The CDR3 length is 15 residues. The V and J ends lost 5 bases and 3 bases respectively, with 14 bases between them.

The chain recombines TRBV10-1 with TRBJ1-4, with 11 positions matching TRBD1. The V gene's germline CDR1 is WNHNN and CDR2 SYGVQD (reference sequence). With 5 bases clipped from V and 5 bases from J, the junction kept 4 bases outside the gene matches. The CDR3 length is 15 residues. CDR3 nucleotide sequence: TGCGCCAGCAGTCCGGGACAGGGGGGAAATGAAAAACTGTTTTTT. This translates into CASSPGQGGNEKLFF.

The gene calls are TRBV5-6 and TRBJ1-3; 9 nucleotides match TRBD1. The CDR3 has 14 residues. Germline V gene lookup returns CDR1 SGHDT and CDR2 YYEEEE. The V and J ends lost 3 bases and 4 bases, in that order; junction bases with no gene match: 2. This CDR3 reads CASSSDRGGNTIYF. CDR3 coding DNA: TGTGCCAGCAGCTCCGACAGGGGGGGAAACACCATATATTTT. Full variable domain (rest looked up from reference TRBV5-6 and TRBJ1-3): DAGVTQSPTHLIKTRGQQVTLRCSPKSGHDTVSWYQQALGQGPQFIFQYYEEEERQRGNFPDRFSGHQFPNYSSELNVNALLLGDSALYLCASSSDRGGNTIYFGEGSWLTVV.

This clone was seen more than once but under ten times. The chain employs TRBV28 and TRBJ1-3; D is unclear. Trimming pared 1 base from V and 2 bases from J, leaving 12 bases between. The CDR3 loop spans 16 amino acids. Germline V lookup: CDR1 MDHEN, CDR2 SYDVKM. The CDR3 here is CASSLSPGTAGNTIYF. The CDR3 nucleotides are TGTGCCAGCAGTTTATCTCCGGGAACAGCTGGAAACACCATATATTTT.

The chain carries TRBV2 and TRBJ1-1; the D gene is possibly TRBD1 (6 bases). This CDR3 spans 14 amino acids. Germline V gives CDR1 SNHLY, CDR2 FYNNEI. Trimming removed 4 bases from V and 10 bases from J, with 19 bases in between. The CDR3 coding sequence is TGTGCCAGCAGTGGATCCGGGGGCAGGCGGCGAGCTTTCTTT. It is translated as CASSGSGGRRRAFF.

The chain has TRBV7-9 and TRBJ1-4; maybe TRBD1 (5 bases). The CDR3 is 15 residues long. V was shortened by 0 bases and J by 4 bases, with 9 bases between the two germline ends. The germline V gene encodes CDR1 SEHNR and CDR2 FQNEAQ (reference sequence). In DNA form, the CDR3 reads TGTGCCAGCAGCTTAGCGGACACCTTTAATGAAAAACTGTTTTTT. Its protein product is CASSLADTFNEKLFF.

The chain joins TRBV19 to TRBJ1-5; D remains ambiguous. Per germline, CDR1 LNHDA and CDR2 SQIVND (reference sequence). The CDR3 extends over 14 amino acids. The V end was cut by 5 bases, the J end by 11 bases, with 19 bases between. The CDR3 nucleotides are TGTGCCAGTAGTCTTTCCAGGACGAAAGTAGCCCAGCATTTT. Its protein product is CASSLSRTKVAQHF.

The DNA for the CDR3 is TGTGCCAGCAGTTACACGACGGTCGGGGGCTACACCTTC. It translates to CASSYTTVGGYTF. The J gene is TRBJ1-2, the V gene TRBV6-2 or TRBV6-3; D is uncertain. Deletions cut 2 bases from V and 8 bases from J, with 12 bases between. Germline CDR1 is MNHEY and CDR2 is SVGEGT. The CDR3 contains 13 residues.

The chain is built from TRBV4-1 and TRBJ2-5; D is perhaps TRBD2 (7 bases). The V end was cut by 4 bases, the J end by 4 bases, with 19 bases between. The CDR3 spans 16 residues. CDR1 is MGHRA and CDR2 is YSYEKL in the germline V gene. The CDR3 loop reads CASSRQDWGGGETQYF. In DNA form, the CDR3 reads TGCGCCAGCAGCCGCCAAGATTGGGGAGGGGGAGAGACCCAGTACTTC.